This paragraph covers one TCR beta chain sequence. Treatment described: around 19 received Ad26.COV2.S at low or high dose, single or two shots; several received placebo; per-sample allocation not given. Day 63 after the first injection of vaccine or placebo was the sampling time. The method was immunoSEQ multiplex PCR; TCRdb's version includes in-frame clones alone and lacks a portion of them. The table records 350,000 to 500,000 clones, roughly 91% of them present only once. The source of the sample is a study of Ad26.COV2.S vaccination and SARS-CoV-2 variants. Study-level information: Donor joined the COV1001 Ad26.COV2.S trial arm. The authors gave Ad26.COV2.S intramuscularly, either once or twice 56 days apart.

The receptor's source is a person aged 18-60 years who received the Ad26.COV2.S COVID-19 vaccine or a placebo. This specimen consisted of peripheral blood, obtained in a trial of Ad26.COV2.S vaccine versus placebo.

DNA for the CDR3: TGCGCCAGCAGCGTTTCTAGCGGAACCTCCTACAATGAGCAGTTCTTC. This codes for CASSVSSGTSYNEQFF. V gene TRBV4-3 combines with J gene TRBJ2-1, with TRBD2 matching 7 bases. The CDR3 runs to 16 residues. J lost 0 bases, V lost 5 bases, and 7 bases had no gene match. Germline CDR1 LGHNA, CDR2 YSLEER.